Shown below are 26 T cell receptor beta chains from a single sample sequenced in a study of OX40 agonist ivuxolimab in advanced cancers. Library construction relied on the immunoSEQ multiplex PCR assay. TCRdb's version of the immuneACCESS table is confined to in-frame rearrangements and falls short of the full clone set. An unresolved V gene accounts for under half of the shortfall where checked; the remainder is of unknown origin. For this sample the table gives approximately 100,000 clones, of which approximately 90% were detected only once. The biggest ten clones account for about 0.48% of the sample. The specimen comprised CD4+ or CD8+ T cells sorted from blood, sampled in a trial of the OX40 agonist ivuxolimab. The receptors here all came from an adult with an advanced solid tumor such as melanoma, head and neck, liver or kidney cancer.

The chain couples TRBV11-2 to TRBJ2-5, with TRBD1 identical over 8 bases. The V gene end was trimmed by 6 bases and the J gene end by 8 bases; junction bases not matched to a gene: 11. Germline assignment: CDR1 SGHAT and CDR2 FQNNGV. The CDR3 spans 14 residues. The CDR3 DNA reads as TGTGCCAGCAGTCCAGGGGGACAGGCCGATACCCAGTACTTC. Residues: CASSPGGQADTQYF.

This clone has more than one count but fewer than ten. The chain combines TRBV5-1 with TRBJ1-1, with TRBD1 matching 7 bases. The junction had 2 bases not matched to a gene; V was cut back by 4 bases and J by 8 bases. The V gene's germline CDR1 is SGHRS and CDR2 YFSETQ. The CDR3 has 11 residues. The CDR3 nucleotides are TGCGCCAGCAGCGCGACAGGGGAAGCTTTCTTT. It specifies CASSATGEAFF.

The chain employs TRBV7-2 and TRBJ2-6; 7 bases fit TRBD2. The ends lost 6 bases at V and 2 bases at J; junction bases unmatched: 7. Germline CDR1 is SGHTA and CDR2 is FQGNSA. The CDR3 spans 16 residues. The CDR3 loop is CASSPSSGAGANVLTF. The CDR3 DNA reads TGTGCCAGCAGTCCATCGAGCGGGGCTGGGGCCAACGTCCTGACTTTC.

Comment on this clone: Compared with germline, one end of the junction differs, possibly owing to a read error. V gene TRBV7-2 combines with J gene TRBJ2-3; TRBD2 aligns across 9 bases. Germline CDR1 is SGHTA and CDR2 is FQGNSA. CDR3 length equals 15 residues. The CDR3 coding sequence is TGTGCCAGCAGCGCAACGGGGACTAGCATAGATACGCAGTATTTT. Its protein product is CASSATGTSIDTQYF. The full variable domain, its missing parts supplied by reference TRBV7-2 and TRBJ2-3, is GAGVSQSPSNKVTEKGKDVELRCDPISGHTALYWYRQSLGQGLEFLIYFQGNSAPDKSGLPSDRFSAERTGGSVSTLTIQRTQQEDSAVYLCASSATGTSIDTQYFGPGTRLTVL.

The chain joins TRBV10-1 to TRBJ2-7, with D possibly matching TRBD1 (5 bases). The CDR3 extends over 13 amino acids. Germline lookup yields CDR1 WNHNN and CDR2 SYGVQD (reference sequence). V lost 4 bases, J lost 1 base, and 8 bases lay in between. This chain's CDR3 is CASSAQVSYEQYF. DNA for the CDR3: TGCGCCAGCAGTGCACAGGTTTCCTACGAGCAGTACTTC.

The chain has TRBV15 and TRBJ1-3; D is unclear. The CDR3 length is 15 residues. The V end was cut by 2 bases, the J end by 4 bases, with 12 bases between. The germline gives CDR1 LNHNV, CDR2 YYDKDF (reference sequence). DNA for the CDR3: TGTGCCACCAGCAGAACAAAGGATTCCGGAAACACCATATATTTT. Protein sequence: CATSRTKDSGNTIYF.

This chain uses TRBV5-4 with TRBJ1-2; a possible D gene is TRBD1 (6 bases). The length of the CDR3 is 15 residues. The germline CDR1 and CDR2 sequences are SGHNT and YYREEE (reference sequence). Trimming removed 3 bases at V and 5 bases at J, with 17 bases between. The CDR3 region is CASSSISGEIYGYTF. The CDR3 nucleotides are TGTGCCAGCAGCTCGATTTCAGGGGAGATATATGGCTACACCTTC. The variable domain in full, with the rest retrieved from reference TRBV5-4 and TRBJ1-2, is ETGVTQSPTHLIKTRGQQVTLRCSSQSGHNTVSWYQQALGQGPQFIFQYYREEENGRGNFPPRFSGLQFPNYSSELNVNALELDDSALYLCASSSISGEIYGYTFGSGTRLTVV.

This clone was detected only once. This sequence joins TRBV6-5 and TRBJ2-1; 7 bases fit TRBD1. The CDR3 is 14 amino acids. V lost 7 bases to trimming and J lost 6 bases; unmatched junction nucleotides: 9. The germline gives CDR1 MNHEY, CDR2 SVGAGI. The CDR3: CASTRDRVSNEQFF. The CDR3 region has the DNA TGTGCCAGCACCCGGGACAGAGTATCCAATGAGCAGTTCTTC.

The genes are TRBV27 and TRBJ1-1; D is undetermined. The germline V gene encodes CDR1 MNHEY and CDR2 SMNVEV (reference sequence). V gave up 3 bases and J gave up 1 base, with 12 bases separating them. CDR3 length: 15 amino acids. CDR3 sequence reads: CASSFQNTPNTEAFF. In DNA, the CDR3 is TGTGCCAGCAGTTTTCAAAACACTCCGAACACTGAAGCTTTCTTT.

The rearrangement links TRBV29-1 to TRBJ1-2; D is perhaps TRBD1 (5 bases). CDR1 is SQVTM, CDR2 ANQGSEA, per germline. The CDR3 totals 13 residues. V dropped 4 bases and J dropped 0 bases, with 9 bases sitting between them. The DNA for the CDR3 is TGCAGCGTTGGGGGGTGGCCTAACTATGGCTACACCTTC. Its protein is CSVGGWPNYGYTF.

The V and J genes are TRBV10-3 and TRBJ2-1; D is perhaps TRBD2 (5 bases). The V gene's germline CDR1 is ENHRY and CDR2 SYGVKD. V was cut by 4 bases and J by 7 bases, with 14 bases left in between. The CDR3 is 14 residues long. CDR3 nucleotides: TGTGCCATCAGTGGGATTTCTAGCTGGAATGAGCAGTTCTTC. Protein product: CAISGISSWNEQFF.

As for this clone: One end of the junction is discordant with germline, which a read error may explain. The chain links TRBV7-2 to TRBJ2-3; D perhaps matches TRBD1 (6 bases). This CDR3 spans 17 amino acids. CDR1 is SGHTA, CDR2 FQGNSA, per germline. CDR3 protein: CASNLIPGTPSTDTQYF. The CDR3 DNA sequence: TGTGCCAGCAACTTAATCCCCGGGACACCTAGCACAGATACGCAGTATTTT.

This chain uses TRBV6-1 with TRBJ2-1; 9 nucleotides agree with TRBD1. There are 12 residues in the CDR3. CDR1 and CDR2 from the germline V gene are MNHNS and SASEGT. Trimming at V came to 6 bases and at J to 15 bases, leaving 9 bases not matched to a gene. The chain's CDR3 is CASSLLGTGWFF. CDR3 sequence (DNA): TGTGCCAGCAGCCTACTCGGGACAGGGTGGTTCTTC.

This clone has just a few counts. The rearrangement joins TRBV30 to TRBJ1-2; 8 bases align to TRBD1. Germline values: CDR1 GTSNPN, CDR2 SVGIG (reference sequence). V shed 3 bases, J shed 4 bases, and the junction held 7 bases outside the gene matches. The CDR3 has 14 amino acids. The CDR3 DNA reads TGTGCCTGGAGGACCCCGGGACAGGTCTATGGCTACACCTTC. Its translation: CAWRTPGQVYGYTF.

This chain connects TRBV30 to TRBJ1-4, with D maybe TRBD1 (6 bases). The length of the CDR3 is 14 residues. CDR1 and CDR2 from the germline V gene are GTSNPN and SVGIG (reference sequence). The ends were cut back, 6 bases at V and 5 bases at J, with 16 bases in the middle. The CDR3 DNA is TGTGCCTGCCCCCGGCGAAGGGGGAATGAAAAACTGTTTTTT. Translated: CACPRRRGNEKLFF.

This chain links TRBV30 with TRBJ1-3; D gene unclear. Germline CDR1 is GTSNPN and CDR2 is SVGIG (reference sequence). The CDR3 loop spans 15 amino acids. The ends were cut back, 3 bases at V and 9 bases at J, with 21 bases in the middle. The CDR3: CAWSPPGAGWVTIYF. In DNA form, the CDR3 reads TGTGCCTGGAGCCCCCCGGGTGCCGGGTGGGTCACCATATATTTT.

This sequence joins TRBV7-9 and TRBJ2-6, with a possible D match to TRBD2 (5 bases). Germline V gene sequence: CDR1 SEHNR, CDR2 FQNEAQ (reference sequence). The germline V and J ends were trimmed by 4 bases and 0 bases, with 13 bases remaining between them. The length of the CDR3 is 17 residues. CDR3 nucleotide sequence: TGTGCCAGCAGCTCCTACCGGGGTGTCTCTGGGGCCAACGTCCTGACTTTC. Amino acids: CASSSYRGVSGANVLTF.

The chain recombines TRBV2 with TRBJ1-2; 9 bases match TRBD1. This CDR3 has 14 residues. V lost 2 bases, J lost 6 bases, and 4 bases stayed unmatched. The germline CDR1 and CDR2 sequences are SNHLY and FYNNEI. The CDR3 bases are TGTGCCAGCAGTGAAAATGGACAGGGGAATGGCTACACCTTC. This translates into CASSENGQGNGYTF.

This CDR3 is CAISESYNEQFF. The CDR3 DNA is TGTGCCATCAGTGAGTCGTACAATGAGCAGTTCTTC. The chain combines TRBV10-3 with TRBJ2-1; D unresolved. The germline CDR1 and CDR2 sequences are ENHRY and SYGVKD. V lost 0 bases, J lost 4 bases, and 1 base lay in between. The CDR3 contains 12 residues.

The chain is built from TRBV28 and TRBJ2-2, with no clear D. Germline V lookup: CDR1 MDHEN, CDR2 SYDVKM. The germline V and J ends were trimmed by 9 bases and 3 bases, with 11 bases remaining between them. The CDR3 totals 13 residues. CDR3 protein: CASFRDDTGELFF. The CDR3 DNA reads TGTGCCAGTTTTAGAGACGACACCGGGGAGCTGTTTTTT.

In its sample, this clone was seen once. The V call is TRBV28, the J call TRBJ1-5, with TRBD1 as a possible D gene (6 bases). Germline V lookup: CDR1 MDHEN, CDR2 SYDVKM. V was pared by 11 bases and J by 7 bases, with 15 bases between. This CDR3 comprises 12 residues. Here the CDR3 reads CAGAGAQQPQHF. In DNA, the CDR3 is TGTGCCGGCGCAGGGGCACAGCAGCCCCAGCATTTT.

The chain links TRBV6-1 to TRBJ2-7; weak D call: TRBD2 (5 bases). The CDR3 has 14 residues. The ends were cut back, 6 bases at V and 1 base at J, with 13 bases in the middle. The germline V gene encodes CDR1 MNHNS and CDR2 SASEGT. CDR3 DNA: TGTGCCAGCAGCCAAGAAGGCGGGTCCTACGAGCAGTACTTC. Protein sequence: CASSQEGGSYEQYF.

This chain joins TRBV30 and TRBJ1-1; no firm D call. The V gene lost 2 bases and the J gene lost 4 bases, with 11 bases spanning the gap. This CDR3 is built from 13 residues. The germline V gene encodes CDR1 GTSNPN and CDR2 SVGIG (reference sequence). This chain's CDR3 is CAWSLQGGTEAFF. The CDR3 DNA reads TGTGCCTGGAGTTTACAAGGCGGCACTGAAGCTTTCTTT.

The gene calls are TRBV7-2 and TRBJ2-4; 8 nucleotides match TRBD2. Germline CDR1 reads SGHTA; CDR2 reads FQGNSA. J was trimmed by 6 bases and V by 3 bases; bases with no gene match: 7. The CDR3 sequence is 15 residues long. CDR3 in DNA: TGTGCCAGCAGCTTCAGTGGCAGCGGGGGAAACATTCAGTACTTC. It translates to CASSFSGSGGNIQYF.

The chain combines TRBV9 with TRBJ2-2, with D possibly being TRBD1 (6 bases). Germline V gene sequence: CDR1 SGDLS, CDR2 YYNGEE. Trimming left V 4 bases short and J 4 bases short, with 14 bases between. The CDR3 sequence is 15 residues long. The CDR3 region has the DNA TGTGCCAGCAGCCTCGGACAGAGCAGCACCGGGGAGCTGTTTTTT. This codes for CASSLGQSSTGELFF.

CDR3 loop: CATSRDRRASEKLFF. The CDR3 DNA sequence: TGTGCCACCAGCAGAGATCGAAGGGCTAGTGAAAAACTGTTTTTT. The V gene is TRBV15, the J gene TRBJ1-4; D is unresolved. CDR1 is LNHNV and CDR2 is YYDKDF in the germline V gene (reference sequence). This CDR3 is 15 amino acids long. The V end lost 0 bases, the J end lost 7 bases, and 12 bases lay between the germline ends.